This T cell receptor (beta chain) was obtained from a study of cytomegalovirus exposure and HLA in healthy donors. PCR used 60 Vbeta primers and 13 Jbeta primers. Produced via immunoSEQ multiplex PCR; TCRdb's table is partial and in-frame only. Of 55,000 or so clones listed, 65% to 85% were seen once; the top ten hold around 3.1%. Of note for this clone: Its antigen is not identified.

Findings and caveats of the study: Owing to their indistinguishability, certain V segments, notably TRBV6-2 and TRBV6-3, were excluded. Using a false discovery rate of 0.05, a later analysis showed that approximately 17,000 TCR beta sequences were associated with HLA alleles.

The CDR3 contains 13 residues. The germline V gene has CDR1 SGHVS and CDR2 FQNEAQ. V was shortened by 8 bases and J by 3 bases, with 11 bases between the two germline ends. The chain joins TRBV7-8 to TRBJ2-1; no firm D call. This clonotype was obtained from a man younger than 35 in good health and CMV-seronegative. The sequenced material came from PBMCs. CDR3 DNA: TGTGCCAGCGCCCTGCGGCTCTACAATGAGCAGTTCTTC. Encoded protein: CASALRLYNEQFF. Full variable domain (missing parts from reference TRBV7-8 and TRBJ2-1): GAGVSQSPRYKVAKRGQDVALRCDPISGHVSLFWYQQALGQGPEFLTYFQNEAQLDKSGLPSDRFFAERPEGSVSTLKIQRTQQEDSAVYLCASALRLYNEQFFGPGTRLTVL.